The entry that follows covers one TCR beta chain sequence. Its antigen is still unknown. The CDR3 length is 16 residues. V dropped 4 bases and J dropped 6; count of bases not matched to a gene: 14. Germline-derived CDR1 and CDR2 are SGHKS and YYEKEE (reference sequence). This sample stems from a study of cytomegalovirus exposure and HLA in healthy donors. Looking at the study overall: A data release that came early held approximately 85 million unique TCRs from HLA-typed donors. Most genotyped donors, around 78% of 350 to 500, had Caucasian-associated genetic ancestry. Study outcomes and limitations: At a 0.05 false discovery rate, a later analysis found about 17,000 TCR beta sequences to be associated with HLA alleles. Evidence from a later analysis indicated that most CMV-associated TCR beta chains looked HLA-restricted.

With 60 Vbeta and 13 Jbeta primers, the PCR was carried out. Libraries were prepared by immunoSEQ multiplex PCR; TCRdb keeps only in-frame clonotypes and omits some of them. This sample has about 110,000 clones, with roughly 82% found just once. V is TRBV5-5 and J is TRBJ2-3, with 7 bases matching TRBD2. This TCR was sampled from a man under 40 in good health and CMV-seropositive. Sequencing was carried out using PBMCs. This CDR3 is CASSTTPSGAGDTQYF. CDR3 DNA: TGTGCCAGCAGCACCACTCCAAGCGGGGCAGGGGATACGCAGTATTTT.